Shown below are 8 T cell receptor beta chains from a single sample sequenced in a study of technical replicates of blood from a handful of donors. TCRdb's copy holds only in-frame clones and misses some; the assay was immunoSEQ multiplex PCR. The table lists over 70,000 clones, approximately 95% of them singletons. The sample was T cells isolated from PBMCs. The receptors shown here come from a human donor in good health.

The chain links TRBV21-1 to TRBJ1-5; the table's D call, TRBD1, was not checked against the DNA. TRBV21-1 is reported as a pseudogene. The CDR3 has 18 residues. The CDR3, as DNA: TGTGCCAGCGGCTCCTCCACCTTTAAAGGACAGTACAATCAGCCCCAGCATTTT. Amino acid sequence: CASGSSTFKGQYNQPQHF.

V usage is TRBV5-1 and J usage is TRBJ2-7, with 8 positions matching TRBD1. V shed 4 bases, J shed 6 bases, and the junction held 12 bases outside the gene matches. The CDR3 has 15 amino acids. Per germline, CDR1 SGHRS and CDR2 YFSETQ. The CDR3 DNA reads TGCGCCAGCAGCCGCTGGGGACAGGCAACGGGCGAGCAGTACTTC. This encodes CASSRWGQATGEQYF.

This clone has a handful of counts. V gene TRBV28 combines with J gene TRBJ1-1; D might be TRBD1 (5 bases). The CDR3 runs 14 residues. Trimming removed 5 bases at V and 0 bases at J, with 10 bases between. From germline, CDR1 is MDHEN and CDR2 SYDVKM. Here the CDR3 DNA reads TGTGCCAGCAGTCCCAGGGCCCTGAACACTGAAGCTTTCTTT. It encodes CASSPRALNTEAFF.

The chain links TRBV7-9 to TRBJ2-5; TRBD2 aligns across 7 bases. The CDR3 is 14 residues long. The junction had 2 bases not matched to a gene; V was cut back by 1 base and J by 3 bases. Germline V lookup: CDR1 SEHNR, CDR2 FQNEAQ (reference sequence). The CDR3 DNA sequence: TGTGCCAGCAGCTTAGTTACTAGCGAAGAGACCCAGTACTTC. Translated, it gives CASSLVTSEETQYF.

The chain combines TRBV6-1 with TRBJ2-1; 8 nucleotides match TRBD1. The CDR3 runs 15 residues. Germline CDR1 MNHNS, CDR2 SASEGT. J was trimmed by 1 base and V by 6 bases; bases with no gene match: 5. The CDR3 region is CASRATGGSYNEQFF. Here the CDR3 DNA reads TGTGCCAGCAGGGCTACAGGGGGGTCCTACAATGAGCAGTTCTTC.

The chain uses TRBV9 and TRBJ2-5; D is perhaps TRBD1 (5 bases). There are 12 residues in the CDR3. Germline CDR1 reads SGDLS; CDR2 reads YYNGEE. V was cut by 0 bases and J by 5 bases, with 5 bases left in between. The CDR3 region has the DNA TGTGCCAGCAGCGTAGACAGGGAGACCCAGTACTTC. Encoded protein: CASSVDRETQYF.

The chain carries TRBV5-1 and TRBJ2-1, with 7 bases matching TRBD1. This CDR3 has 17 residues. Germline CDR1 reads SGHRS; CDR2 reads YFSETQ. V gave up 4 bases and J gave up 3 bases; unmatched junction bases: 13. The chain's CDR3 is CASSPNTGVTFYNEQFF. The CDR3 DNA follows: TGCGCCAGCAGCCCTAATACAGGGGTAACCTTCTACAATGAGCAGTTCTTC.

The chain has TRBV27 and TRBJ2-5; 15 bases agree with TRBD2. Per germline, CDR1 MNHEY and CDR2 SMNVEV (reference sequence). The CDR3 length is 20 residues. V was pared by 5 bases and J by 5 bases, with 18 bases of the junction left unmatched. The CDR3 loop reads CASSLSPPGLAGGGGETQYF. The CDR3 DNA reads TGTGCCAGCAGTCTAAGCCCCCCAGGACTAGCGGGAGGGGGAGGGGAGACCCAGTACTTC.